This is a list of T cell receptor beta chains from one sample in a study of cytomegalovirus exposure and HLA in healthy donors. Data came from immunoSEQ multiplex PCR; TCRdb stores just in-frame clones and leaves some out. Of 250,000 to 350,000 clones in the sample, nearly 90% were seen once. Sequenced input: PBMCs. These receptors were obtained from a man in his thirties or forties in good health and CMV-seronegative. Each CDR3 is given with its conserved first and last residue. A D gene is named only where the DNA matches it firmly. Part of the rows lack a size; the others show once, few, many or a class for expanded clones.

NA	TRBJ1-4	TRBV19	TRBD1	CASTQTGDNEKLFF	TGTGCCAGTACCCAGACAGGGGATAATGAAAAACTGTTTTTT
NA	TRBJ1-1	TRBV5-1	NA	CASSLDYFSDTEAFF	TGCGCCAGCAGCTTGGATTATTTTTCGGACACTGAAGCTTTCTTT
NA	TRBJ2-7	TRBV9	NA	CASSVAGRVRDEQYF	TGTGCCAGCAGCGTAGCGGGCAGGGTTAGGGACGAGCAGTACTTC
NA	TRBJ1-1	TRBV6-1	NA	CASSSRGRTEAFF	TGTGCCAGCAGTTCCAGGGGCAGGACTGAAGCTTTCTTT
few	TRBJ2-7	TRBV6-1	TRBD1	CASSEAGRGPYEQYF	TGTGCCAGCAGTGAAGCTGGAAGGGGGCCCTACGAGCAGTACTTC
NA	TRBJ1-5	TRBV19	NA	CASSIVTGYNQPQHF	TGTGCCAGTAGTATTGTGACAGGTTACAATCAGCCCCAGCATTTT
NA	TRBJ2-3	TRBV27	NA	CASSLEWRGLTDTQYF	TGTGCCAGCAGTTTAGAATGGCGGGGACTCACAGATACGCAGTATTTT
NA	TRBJ1-6	TRBV11-2	NA	CASSLATTEWPPLHF	TGTGCCAGCAGCTTAGCCACGACAGAGTGGCCACCCCTCCACTTT
few	TRBJ1-3	TRBV7-9	NA	CASSFGLGASGNTIYF	TGTGCCAGCAGCTTTGGGCTTGGCGCCTCGGGAAACACCATATATTTT
NA	TRBJ1-6	TRBV6-1	NA	CASSESAGPNSPLHF	TGTGCCAGCAGTGAATCGGCAGGTCCAAATTCACCCCTCCACTTT
NA	TRBJ2-1	TRBV2	TRBD2	CASSERGGSSYNEQFF	TGTGCCAGCAGTGAACGGGGGGGGAGCTCCTACAATGAGCAGTTCTTC
NA	TRBJ2-2	TRBV7-2	TRBD2	CASSLSGVDTGELFF	TGTGCCAGCAGTCTTAGCGGGGTTGACACCGGGGAGCTGTTTTTT
NA	TRBJ2-7	TRBV5-1	NA	CASSSPGFYEQYF	TGCGCCAGCAGCTCCCCAGGGTTCTACGAGCAGTACTTC
NA	TRBJ2-3	TRBV9	TRBD2	CASSVVGGAHADTQYF	TGTGCCAGCAGCGTAGTCGGGGGGGCCCACGCAGATACGCAGTATTTT
NA	TRBJ2-4	TRBV21-1	NA	CASSFGGQDLNIQYF	TGTGCCAGCAGCTTCGGAGGACAGGATTTAAACATTCAGTACTTC
once	TRBJ2-3	TRBV7-2	TRBD2	CASSLSLTSGGYRGDTQYF	TGTGCCAGCAGCTTGTCATTGACTAGCGGGGGGTATCGTGGAGATACGCAGTATTTT
NA	TRBJ2-7	TRBV7-2	TRBD2	CASSLSRGGKGEQYF	TGTGCCAGCAGCCTATCCCGGGGGGGTAAGGGAGAGCAGTACTTC